The text below deals with one TCR beta chain. Its antigen remains unidentified. The data belong to a study of cytomegalovirus exposure and HLA in healthy donors. Regarding the study as a whole: The study designated about 160 TCR beta chains cytomegalovirus-associated.

Trimming removed 1 base from V and 11 bases from J, with 11 bases in between. The germline CDR1 and CDR2 sequences are SEHNR and FQNEAQ (reference sequence). This CDR3 region has 12 residues. Libraries were prepared by immunoSEQ multiplex PCR; TCRdb keeps only in-frame clonotypes and omits some of them. The sample lists 130,000 or so clones, roughly nine tenths occurring once. This receptor was identified in a man aged 25 to 40 in good health and CMV-seronegative. The sequencing input was PBMCs. J is TRBJ1-1 and V is TRBV7-9; D remains unclear. The chain's CDR3 is CASSLDWQVAFF. CDR3 bases: TGTGCCAGCAGCTTAGATTGGCAGGTGGCTTTCTTT.